The T cell receptor (beta chain) under discussion was sequenced for a study of OX40 agonist ivuxolimab in advanced cancers. The overall study: Ivuxolimab, which patients received intravenously every 2 weeks, was dosed at 0.01 to 10 mg/kg.

The count of this clone is one. Profiled with immunoSEQ multiplex PCR; TCRdb holds only in-frame clones, not every one. Of over 30,000 clones detected, roughly 87% appear once; the ten largest clones hold about 34%. This CDR3 spans 15 amino acids. V shed 5 bases and J shed 1 base, with 14 bases lying between them. Germline-derived CDR1 and CDR2 are MNHNS and SASEGT. V is TRBV6-1 and J is TRBJ1-1, with a possible D match to TRBD1 (5 bases). The receptor was isolated from an adult with an advanced solid tumor such as melanoma, head and neck, liver or kidney cancer. The source was CD4+ or CD8+ T cells sorted from blood, collected in a trial of the OX40 agonist ivuxolimab. The CDR3 nucleotides are TGTGCCAGCAGTCCAGCTCGACAGACGAACACTGAAGCTTTCTTT. This sequence encodes CASSPARQTNTEAFF.